The T cell receptor (beta chain) under discussion was sequenced for a study of blood T cell repertoires in COVID-19. About the study: PBMCs, B-cell-depleted T cells, or T cells were the source of the cDNA or gDNA that made up the material.

The CDR3 length is 12 residues. Trimming left V 6 bases short and J 4 bases short, with 8 bases between. Germline values: CDR1 LGHNT, CDR2 FRNRAP. Per the study methods: From reference gene primer amplification, estimates of nucleated cell counts were derived. Measured with immunoSEQ multiplex PCR; TCRdb has only the in-frame clones, and not every one. D and trimming were read from the DNA, whereas the V and J calls and clone size are those reported in that table. The sample has 200,000 to 250,000 clones, 82% seen once. The receptor comes from an elderly woman with acute or convalescent COVID-19. Sequencing was carried out using peripheral blood. The genes are TRBV12-5 and TRBJ2-3, with no clear D. CDR3 protein: CASGNLADTQYF. CDR3 DNA sequence: TGTGCTAGTGGAAACCTAGCAGATACGCAGTATTTT. Looking up the rest from reference TRBV12-5 and TRBJ2-3 gives the full variable domain: DARVTQTPRHKVTEMGQEVTMRCQPILGHNTVFWYRQTMMQGLELLAYFRNRAPLDDSGMPKDRFSAEMPDATLATLKIQPSEPRDSAVYFCASGNLADTQYFGPGTRLTVL.